Each of the 23 T cell receptor beta chains below was sequenced from the same sample in a study of T cell changes during pregnancy in multiple sclerosis. Data came from immunoSEQ multiplex PCR; TCRdb stores just in-frame clones and leaves some out. This repertoire shows fewer than 50,000 clones, roughly 91% found once; its top ten account for roughly 0.58%. The material was CD4+ T cells from peripheral blood mononuclear cells, obtained in the first trimester of pregnancy. The source is a female donor with multiple sclerosis, enrolled in a pregnancy study.

In this sample, this clone turned up a few times. The V gene is TRBV7-2, the J gene TRBJ2-1, with TRBD2 matching over 7 bases. The CDR3 is 16 amino acids. With 5 bases clipped from V and 5 bases from J, the junction kept 12 bases outside the gene matches. Germline V gives CDR1 SGHTA, CDR2 FQGNSA. CDR3 region: CASSPGAGAQDNEQFF. CDR3 coding DNA: TGTGCCAGCAGCCCCGGGGCGGGAGCTCAGGACAATGAGCAGTTCTTC. Drawing the rest from reference TRBV7-2 and TRBJ2-1, the complete variable domain is GAGVSQSPSNKVTEKGKDVELRCDPISGHTALYWYRQSLGQGLEFLIYFQGNSAPDKSGLPSDRFSAERTGGSVSTLTIQRTQQEDSAVYLCASSPGAGAQDNEQFFGPGTRLTVL.

The rearrangement uses TRBV5-1 and TRBJ2-1; a weak D match, TRBD2 (6 bases). Germline V gene data show CDR1 as SGHRS and CDR2 as YFSETQ. This CDR3 is 14 amino acids long. The V and J ends lost 2 bases and 10 bases respectively, with 16 bases between them. CDR3 coding DNA: TGCGCCAGCAGCTTTTCACGGCGGGAAGAAGAGCAGTTCTTC. Amino acids: CASSFSRREEEQFF.

The chain combines TRBV19 with TRBJ1-2; D might be TRBD1 (6 bases). Germline-derived CDR1 and CDR2 are LNHDA and SQIVND (reference sequence). The CDR3 is made up of 15 amino acids. Trimming removed 4 bases from V and 5 bases from J, with 17 bases in between. DNA of the CDR3: TGTGCCAGTAGTAGACTGACAGGAGGAGATTATGGCTACACCTTC. Encoded protein: CASSRLTGGDYGYTF.

Only a few counts were recorded for this clone. The CDR3 DNA reads TGTGCCTGGAGGGGACTGGCCGCCCAAGAGACCCAGTACTTC. This gives the protein CAWRGLAAQETQYF. This sequence joins TRBV30 and TRBJ2-5; a possible D gene is TRBD2 (6 bases). This CDR3 is 14 amino acids long. The germline V gene has CDR1 GTSNPN and CDR2 SVGIG (reference sequence). V was shortened by 3 bases and J by 1 base, with 12 bases between the two germline ends.

The V call is TRBV18, the J call TRBJ1-2; a possible D gene is TRBD1 (5 bases). The germline V gene encodes CDR1 KGHSH and CDR2 LQKENI. The CDR3 covers 13 residues. The V end lost 3 bases, the J end lost 3 bases, and 8 bases lay between the germline ends. CDR3 loop: CASSPGPDYGYTF. In DNA, the CDR3 is TGTGCCAGCTCACCGGGGCCTGACTATGGCTACACCTTC.

This clone was seen once. This chain joins TRBV5-1 and TRBJ1-1; D is ambiguous. Deletions cut 6 bases from V and 1 base from J, with 13 bases between. The CDR3 runs to 14 residues. The germline V gene encodes CDR1 SGHRS and CDR2 YFSETQ. Written as DNA, the CDR3 is TGCGCCAGCACCCGTCGAGGGAAGAACACTGAAGCTTTCTTT. This translates into CASTRRGKNTEAFF.

The chain joins TRBV2 to TRBJ2-6; no reliable D call. The CDR3 extends over 12 amino acids. Germline assignment: CDR1 SNHLY and CDR2 FYNNEI. V gave up 6 bases and J gave up 4 bases, with 4 bases separating them. CDR3 DNA: TGTGCCAGCAGGGCAGGGGCCAACGTCCTGACTTTC. It codes for CASRAGANVLTF.

The CDR3 reads CASSLKNLDRGIFEAFF. The CDR3 coding sequence is TGCGCCAGCAGCTTGAAAAATTTGGACAGGGGTATTTTTGAAGCTTTCTTT. The chain has TRBV5-1 and TRBJ1-1; 9 bases map to TRBD1. This CDR3 has 17 amino acids. CDR1 and CDR2 from the germline V gene are SGHRS and YFSETQ. The V gene end was trimmed by 1 base and the J gene end by 7 bases; junction bases not matched to a gene: 14.

J is TRBJ2-1 and V is TRBV15; D remains unclear. Germline V gene lookup returns CDR1 LNHNV and CDR2 YYDKDF (reference sequence). This CDR3 comprises 13 residues. V lost 0 bases, J lost 9 bases, and 9 bases lay in between. The chain's CDR3 is CATSRDLLGEQFF. CDR3 DNA: TGTGCCACCAGCAGAGATCTGCTCGGTGAGCAGTTCTTC.

V gene TRBV5-1 combines with J gene TRBJ1-1, with unresolved D. Germline V CDR1 and CDR2: SGHRS, YFSETQ. V was clipped by 1 base and J by 2 bases, with 9 bases between them. CDR3 size: 14 residues. For the CDR3, the DNA is TGCGCCAGCAGCTTGACAGAGATTAACACTGAAGCTTTCTTT. It specifies CASSLTEINTEAFF. The complete variable domain, with remaining parts taken from reference TRBV5-1 and TRBJ1-1, reads KAGVTQTPRYLIKTRGQQVTLSCSPISGHRSVSWYQQTPGQGLQFLFEYFSETQRNKGNFPGRFSGRQFSNSRSEMNVSTLELGDSALYLCASSLTEINTEAFFGQGTRLTVV.

This clone showed up just a few times. The V gene is TRBV5-1, the J gene TRBJ2-1, with 12 nucleotides matching TRBD2. The V gene's germline CDR1 is SGHRS and CDR2 YFSETQ. This CDR3 comprises 18 residues. V trimming: 0 bases; J trimming: 9 bases; junction bases outside the gene matches: 13. DNA of the CDR3: TGCGCCAGCAGCTTGGGTATTCCTAGCGGGAGGGTTGATGGTGAGCAGTTCTTC. It encodes CASSLGIPSGRVDGEQFF.

This chain links TRBV9 with TRBJ1-1; D gene uncertain. V lost 3 bases and J lost 1, with 7 bases in between. The germline V gene encodes CDR1 SGDLS and CDR2 YYNGEE. The CDR3 has 13 amino acids. CDR3 sequence reads: CASSAAGNTEAFF. CDR3 in DNA: TGTGCCAGCAGCGCCGCAGGGAACACTGAAGCTTTCTTT.

The count of this clone is one. The V call is TRBV25-1, the J call TRBJ2-7; 11 bases fit TRBD2. The CDR3 has 14 residues. With 4 bases clipped from V and 5 bases from J, the junction kept 4 bases outside the gene matches. The germline V gene encodes CDR1 MGHDK and CDR2 SYGVNS. The CDR3, as DNA: TGTGCCAGCAGTGGCTTGGGACTAGCGGACGAGCAGTACTTC. This sequence encodes CASSGLGLADEQYF.

The chain recombines TRBV18 with TRBJ2-1; 10 nucleotides align to TRBD1. After removal of 2 bases from V and 9 bases from J, the junction contained 13 bases not matched to a gene. The CDR3 spans 17 residues. Germline CDR1 KGHSH, CDR2 LQKENI. The CDR3 region has the DNA TGTGCCAGCTCACCAGACTCGGCGGACAGGGGGTTCAGTGAGCAGTTCTTC. As protein: CASSPDSADRGFSEQFF.

This clone has just a few counts. The J gene is TRBJ1-5, the V gene TRBV6-1; 7 bases match TRBD1. The V and J ends lost 11 bases and 9 bases, in that order; junction bases with no gene match: 19. The CDR3 has 15 amino acids. The germline V gene has CDR1 MNHNS and CDR2 SASEGT. The CDR3 here is CASNPGTAQSSPQHF. In nucleotides, the CDR3 is TGTGCCTCGAACCCTGGGACAGCCCAATCCTCGCCCCAGCATTTT.

This clone was detected a few times. This chain links TRBV7-6 with TRBJ2-2, with 9 bases identical to TRBD2. Germline V gives CDR1 SGHVS, CDR2 FNYEAQ. V was clipped by 0 bases and J by 6 bases; unmatched bases: 5. The CDR3 consists of 16 residues. In DNA, the CDR3 is TGTGCCAGCAGCTTAGCCCCTAGCGGGAAACCCGGGGAGCTGTTTTTT. Protein sequence: CASSLAPSGKPGELFF.

This chain connects TRBV18 to TRBJ2-7, with TRBD2 identical over 13 bases. J lost 6 bases, V lost 6 bases, and 11 bases had no gene match. Looked up from germline, CDR1 is KGHSH and CDR2 is LQKENI. The CDR3 runs to 16 residues. CDR3 nucleotides: TGTGCCAGCTCTCCAACCGGACTAGCGGGAGTGGGCGAGCAGTACTTC. Residues: CASSPTGLAGVGEQYF.

The chain links TRBV18 to TRBJ2-1, with 9 bases fitting TRBD1. CDR1 is KGHSH and CDR2 is LQKENI in the germline V gene. Losses at the gene ends were 3 bases for V and 4 bases for J; bases not matched to a gene: 7. The CDR3 has 16 residues. The CDR3 region is CASSPIRDRVYNEQFF. For the CDR3, the DNA is TGTGCCAGCTCACCGATCCGGGACAGGGTGTACAATGAGCAGTTCTTC.

This chain uses TRBV5-1 with TRBJ2-1; D possibly corresponds to TRBD1 (6 bases). This CDR3 has 13 residues. The germline V gene has CDR1 SGHRS and CDR2 YFSETQ. V was cut by 0 bases and J by 6 bases, with 7 bases left in between. The CDR3 is CASSLVGGNEQFF. The CDR3, as DNA: TGCGCCAGCAGCTTGGTAGGGGGCAATGAGCAGTTCTTC.

This clone was picked up a small number of times. The chain employs TRBV23-1 and TRBJ1-3; TRBD1 matches at 9 bases. TRBV23-1 is labeled an ORF, and its function is uncertain. CDR3 length equals 16 residues. The ends lost 6 bases at V and 6 bases at J; junction bases unmatched: 12. The CDR3 DNA reads TGCGCCAGCAGGGTAATCCAGGACAGGGGTAAAAACACCATATATTTT. It translates to CASRVIQDRGKNTIYF.

The chain couples TRBV7-9 to TRBJ2-3, with 10 nucleotides matching TRBD2. Germline values: CDR1 SEHNR, CDR2 FQNEAQ (reference sequence). J was trimmed by 2 bases and V by 1 base; bases with no gene match: 3. CDR3 size: 16 residues. The CDR3 region is CASSLVSGRHTDTQYF. The CDR3, as DNA: TGTGCCAGCAGCTTAGTTAGCGGGAGGCACACAGATACGCAGTATTTT.

This sequence joins TRBV7-8 and TRBJ2-5; D remains ambiguous. Trimming cost V 1 base and J 3 bases, with 9 bases left between them. Germline V gene lookup returns CDR1 SGHVS and CDR2 FQNEAQ. This CDR3 spans 14 amino acids. The DNA of the CDR3 is TGTGCCAGCAGCTTAGGAACTCCTGAAGAGACCCAGTACTTC. Translating it yields CASSLGTPEETQYF.

The chain links TRBV4-1 to TRBJ2-2, with 8 positions matching TRBD1. V lost 0 bases to trimming and J lost 0 bases; unmatched junction nucleotides: 3. Germline V gene lookup returns CDR1 MGHRA and CDR2 YSYEKL. The CDR3 loop spans 17 amino acids. The CDR3 DNA sequence: TGCGCCAGCAGCCAAGACTCACAGGGGGCGAACACCGGGGAGCTGTTTTTT. It translates to CASSQDSQGANTGELFF.